The 17 T cell receptor beta chains below were found in one sample sequenced in a study of neurological immune-mediated disorders. Time point: longitudinal time-point 2. TCRdb used MiXCR to reprocess the 5' RACE reads, holding one entry per CDR3 protein. The sample shows tens of thousands of distinct CDR3 sequences, approximately 5.8% of them seen only once. Sequences were obtained from PBMCs. The receptors were gathered from a woman aged 55-70 years with multiple sclerosis.

This clonotype has a count of ten or more. This rearrangement joins TRBV10-3 to TRBJ2-3; no firm D call. There are 12 residues in the CDR3. V gave up 2 bases and J gave up 6 bases, with 6 bases separating them. The germline gives CDR1 ENHRY, CDR2 SYGVKD. The CDR3 DNA reads TGTGCCATCAGTGAGAACTCCGATACGCAGTATTTT. It encodes CAISENSDTQYF.

This clonotype was seen only a few times. CDR3 loop: CASSLRFDFTNTGELFF. The CDR3 DNA follows: TGTGCCAGCAGCTTACGTTTCGACTTTACGAACACCGGGGAGCTGTTTTTT. The V gene is TRBV7-7, the J gene TRBJ2-2; D is undetermined. This CDR3 has 17 amino acids. V was pared by 2 bases and J by 0 bases, with 13 bases between. Per the germline V gene, CDR1 is SSHAT and CDR2 is FNYEAQ (reference sequence).

This clonotype has a count of ten or more. This chain joins TRBV6-1 and TRBJ2-4; D possibly matches TRBD1 or TRBD2 (5 bases each). The germline V and J ends were trimmed by 2 bases and 14 bases, with 19 bases remaining between them. This CDR3 region has 14 residues. CDR1 and CDR2 (germline): MNHNS, SASEGT. CDR3 sequence (DNA): TGTGCCAGCAGTGAACTCACGGGGCAGGGACGGGAGTACTTC. This codes for CASSELTGQGREYF.

In this sample, this clonotype turned up many times. The chain carries TRBV7-6 and TRBJ1-4; no definite D call. V dropped 1 base and J dropped 7 bases, with 10 bases sitting between them. From germline, CDR1 is SGHVS and CDR2 FNYEAQ. The CDR3 runs 14 residues. CDR3 residues: CASSLGGGREKLFF. Written as DNA, the CDR3 is TGTGCCAGCAGCTTAGGTGGAGGGCGTGAAAAACTGTTTTTT. The complete variable domain, with remaining parts taken from reference TRBV7-6 and TRBJ1-4, reads GAGVSQSPRYKVTKRGQDVALRCDPISGHVSLYWYRQALGQGPEFLTYFNYEAQQDKSGLPNDRFSAERPEGSISTLTIQRTEQRDSAMYRCASSLGGGREKLFFGSGTQLSVL.

This clonotype was picked up a small number of times. The genes are TRBV5-5 and TRBJ2-1; D may match TRBD1 or TRBD2 (5 bases each). V was shortened by 0 bases and J by 4 bases, with 11 bases between the two germline ends. The V gene's germline CDR1 is SGHKS and CDR2 YYEKEE (reference sequence). The CDR3 has 15 residues. The CDR3 region is CASSLVAGSYNEQFF. The CDR3 DNA reads as TGTGCCAGCAGCTTGGTAGCAGGGAGTTACAATGAGCAGTTCTTC.

The sample holds many counts of this clonotype. The gene calls are TRBV20-1 and TRBJ1-3; possible D gene TRBD1, 5 bases. V lost 1 base and J lost 0, with 7 bases in between. The germline gives CDR1 DFQATT, CDR2 SNEGSKA (reference sequence). The CDR3 covers 14 residues. The CDR3 sequence: CSARARASGNTIYF. CDR3 nucleotide sequence: TGCAGTGCTAGAGCCAGGGCCTCTGGAAACACCATATATTTT.

This clonotype has a count of ten or more. The V call is TRBV18, the J call TRBJ2-7; no firm D call. The CDR3 contains 13 residues. Germline loops: CDR1 KGHSH, CDR2 LQKENI. The ends were cut back, 2 bases at V and 3 bases at J, with 8 bases in the middle. The DNA of the CDR3 is TGTGCCAGCTCACCATCAAACGGCTACGAGCAGTACTTC. The encoded protein is CASSPSNGYEQYF.

The J gene is TRBJ2-1, the V gene TRBV6-2 or TRBV6-3, with 7 bases fitting TRBD1. Trimming removed 3 bases from V and 3 bases from J; junction bases left unmatched: 2. Per the germline V gene, CDR1 is MNHEY and CDR2 is SVGEGT. This CDR3 contains 14 residues. The CDR3 protein is CASSYGTDYNEQFF. For the CDR3, the DNA is TGTGCCAGCAGTTATGGGACAGACTACAATGAGCAGTTCTTC.

This clonotype occurred many times. V and J are TRBV20-1 and TRBJ1-4; D unclear. Trimming took off 5 bases at V and 7 bases at J, with 23 bases between the two ends. This CDR3 region has 16 residues. Germline values: CDR1 DFQATT, CDR2 SNEGSKA (reference sequence). For the CDR3, the DNA is TGCAGTGCTTCCGAAGGCCGGGGTTATGGTGGTGAAAAACTGTTTTTT. It is translated as CSASEGRGYGGEKLFF.

This clonotype was observed many times. The V gene is TRBV20-1, the J gene TRBJ2-7, with 7 bases matching TRBD1. Germline V gene data show CDR1 as DFQATT and CDR2 as SNEGSKA (reference sequence). The CDR3 is made up of 15 amino acids. The trim removed 6 bases at V and 4 bases at J, leaving 15 bases unmatched. The CDR3 bases are TGCAGTGCGCTTACCAGTAGGACAGGACCTTACGAGCAGTACTTC. This translates into CSALTSRTGPYEQYF.

There are many counts of this clonotype. V and J are TRBV20-1 and TRBJ2-3, with 9 bases fitting TRBD2. This CDR3 comprises 13 residues. V dropped 6 bases and J dropped 6; count of bases not matched to a gene: 7. Per germline, CDR1 DFQATT and CDR2 SNEGSKA (reference sequence). CDR3 protein: CSASKRGVDTQYF. Here the CDR3 DNA reads TGCAGTGCCTCCAAGCGGGGGGTGGATACGCAGTATTTT.

This clonotype was seen at least ten times. The rearrangement joins TRBV12-3 or TRBV12-4 to TRBJ2-7, with D possibly matching TRBD2 (7 bases). The CDR3 is 15 amino acids. V dropped 2 bases and J dropped 6 bases, with 17 bases sitting between them. The CDR3: CASSLSGGATFEQYF. CDR3 DNA: TGTGCCAGCAGTTTAAGTGGGGGGGCAACCTTCGAGCAGTACTTC.

This clonotype was found many times. This chain joins TRBV20-1 and TRBJ1-1; the match to TRBD1 covers 7 bases. The CDR3 is 13 amino acids. Germline V gene lookup returns CDR1 DFQATT and CDR2 SNEGSKA (reference sequence). Unmatched junction bases numbered 6, after V lost 0 bases and J lost 8 bases. The CDR3 spells CSAREGTVREAFF. CDR3 bases: TGCAGTGCTAGAGAAGGGACAGTACGGGAAGCTTTCTTT.

This clonotype was picked up many times. The rearrangement joins TRBV7-9 to TRBJ2-4; D call uncertain. The CDR3 runs 14 residues. Deletions cut 3 bases from V and 2 bases from J, with 8 bases between. Per the germline V gene, CDR1 is SEHNR and CDR2 is FQNEAQ (reference sequence). CDR3 sequence: CASSLEGTKNIQYF. CDR3 bases: TGTGCCAGCAGCTTGGAAGGGACCAAAAACATTCAGTACTTC.

The gene calls are TRBV20-1 and TRBJ1-2; 12 nucleotides line up with TRBD1. The CDR3 runs to 15 residues. J was trimmed by 4 bases and V by 3 bases; bases with no gene match: 6. The germline V gene encodes CDR1 DFQATT and CDR2 SNEGSKA (reference sequence). The CDR3 region has the DNA TGCAGTGCTAGGGGGACAGGGGGCGCCGGCTATGGCTACACCTTC. It translates to CSARGTGGAGYGYTF.

The sample holds many counts of this clonotype. The chain links TRBV12-3 or TRBV12-4 to TRBJ2-1; the match to TRBD2 covers 10 bases. The CDR3 spans 14 residues. The J segment lost 10 bases and the V segment lost 3 bases, leaving 6 bases of the junction unmatched. This CDR3 reads CASSFSGGAWEQFF. Here the CDR3 DNA reads TGTGCCAGCAGTTTCAGCGGGGGGGCCTGGGAGCAGTTCTTC.

This clonotype was recorded at least ten times. J is TRBJ2-5 and V is TRBV27, with D tentatively TRBD2 (5 bases). Germline loops: CDR1 MNHEY, CDR2 SMNVEV (reference sequence). The CDR3 loop spans 14 amino acids. The V end lost 3 bases, the J end lost 1 base, and 9 bases lay between the germline ends. The CDR3 DNA reads as TGTGCCAGCAGTTTTGGCGGGTCCCAAGAGACCCAGTACTTC. Its protein product is CASSFGGSQETQYF.